This passage covers 25 T cell receptor beta chains from one sample sequenced in a study of T cells in tuberculosis. Data came from immunoSEQ multiplex PCR; TCRdb stores just in-frame clones and leaves some out. The table records 40,000 to 50,000 clones, around 95% of them present only once. Sequenced input: PBMCs. The source is a donor aged 10-29 years with latent tuberculosis or without tuberculosis infection.

The genes are TRBV7-2 and TRBJ2-7; D is perhaps TRBD2 (5 bases). CDR1 and CDR2 (germline): SGHTA, FQGNSA. V lost 5 bases and J 0 bases, leaving 17 bases between the germline ends. The CDR3 is made up of 16 amino acids. The CDR3 here is CASSLLDSPSSYEQYF. The CDR3 nucleotides are TGTGCCAGCAGCCTACTAGACTCCCCGAGCTCCTACGAGCAGTACTTC.

This chain links TRBV2 with TRBJ1-4; no firm D call. Trimming removed 4 bases from V and 0 bases from J, with 9 bases in between. This CDR3 comprises 15 residues. CDR1 and CDR2 (germline): SNHLY, FYNNEI. CDR3 bases: TGTGCCAGCAGTGCAGAATACCCAACTAATGAAAAACTGTTTTTT. Amino acid sequence: CASSAEYPTNEKLFF.

The chain is built from TRBV5-6 and TRBJ1-2, with D possibly TRBD1 on 6 matching bases. The CDR3 has 13 residues. Trimming stripped 4 bases from V and 4 bases from J, with 11 bases between. The germline CDR1 and CDR2 sequences are SGHDT and YYEEEE. The CDR3 DNA follows: TGTGCCAGCAGCACCGACAGGATCTATGGCTACACCTTC. Translated, it gives CASSTDRIYGYTF.

The chain carries TRBV19 and TRBJ1-2, with D unclear. This CDR3 comprises 11 residues. V was pared by 6 bases and J by 8 bases, with 10 bases between. CDR1 and CDR2 from the germline V gene are LNHDA and SQIVND (reference sequence). The CDR3 protein is CASRRSYGYTF. The CDR3 nucleotides are TGTGCCAGTAGGAGATCTTACGGCTACACCTTC.

The chain uses TRBV12-5 and TRBJ2-7; D is uncertain. Per germline, CDR1 LGHNT and CDR2 FRNRAP. V lost 2 bases and J lost 7, with 15 bases in between. The CDR3 has 14 residues. Here the CDR3 reads CASGLYGFSGEQYF. CDR3 nucleotides: TGTGCTAGTGGTTTGTATGGGTTCTCAGGTGAGCAGTACTTC.

This clone was counted once. This chain connects TRBV4-1 to TRBJ1-5; D is ambiguous. Germline CDR1 MGHRA, CDR2 YSYEKL. CDR3 length: 15 residues. V was shortened by 1 base and J by 5 bases, with 12 bases between the two germline ends. The CDR3 DNA reads as TGCGCCAGCAGCCAAGTAGTTCAGGCCGATCAGCCCCAGCATTTT. Its translation: CASSQVVQADQPQHF.

The chain links TRBV11-2 to TRBJ2-5; no clear D. The CDR3 loop spans 13 amino acids. Trimming left V 8 bases short and J 0 bases short, with 10 bases between. CDR1 and CDR2 from the germline V gene are SGHAT and FQNNGV. The CDR3, as DNA: TGTGCCAGCTCGAGTCGGGACCAAGAGACCCAGTACTTC. Residues: CASSSRDQETQYF.

This clone was seen just once. The rearrangement joins TRBV5-1 to TRBJ2-1; TRBD2 aligns across 12 bases. Losses at the gene ends were 1 base for V and 5 bases for J; bases not matched to a gene: 4. The CDR3 runs to 16 residues. The germline CDR1 and CDR2 sequences are SGHRS and YFSETQ. CDR3 sequence: CASSLRLAGANNEQFF. As DNA, the CDR3 is TGCGCCAGCAGCTTGCGACTAGCGGGGGCGAACAATGAGCAGTTCTTC. Combining the CDR3 with reference TRBV5-1 and TRBJ2-1 gives the whole variable domain KAGVTQTPRYLIKTRGQQVTLSCSPISGHRSVSWYQQTPGQGLQFLFEYFSETQRNKGNFPGRFSGRQFSNSRSEMNVSTLELGDSALYLCASSLRLAGANNEQFFGPGTRLTVL.

The V call is TRBV14, the J call TRBJ1-4; unclear D gene. CDR3 length: 14 residues. Germline-derived CDR1 and CDR2 are SGHDN and FVKESK. V dropped 1 base and J dropped 8 bases, with 11 bases sitting between them. The CDR3 nucleotides read TGTGCCAGCAGCCAAGTGGCGGGAGGGGAAAAACTGTTTTTT. Encoded protein: CASSQVAGGEKLFF.

This sequence joins TRBV30 and TRBJ1-4; a possible D gene is TRBD1 (5 bases). This CDR3 has 13 residues. CDR1 and CDR2 from the germline V gene are GTSNPN and SVGIG (reference sequence). V dropped 2 bases and J dropped 7 bases, with 11 bases sitting between them. The CDR3 sequence is CAWSSGGGEKLFF. In DNA, the CDR3 is TGTGCCTGGAGTTCCGGGGGGGGTGAAAAACTGTTTTTT.

This clone was counted once. V gene TRBV10-3 combines with J gene TRBJ2-7, with a possible D match to TRBD1 (5 bases). The CDR3 contains 15 residues. Germline CDR1 reads ENHRY; CDR2 reads SYGVKD. Trimming stripped 5 bases from V and 2 bases from J, with 16 bases between. CDR3 DNA sequence: TGTGCCATCAGTTTGGACACATCCCCAACCTACGAGCAGTACTTC. As protein: CAISLDTSPTYEQYF.

J is TRBJ2-7 and V is TRBV7-9, with D possibly being TRBD1 (6 bases). Germline CDR1 is SEHNR and CDR2 is FQNEAQ (reference sequence). Trimming shortened V by 4 bases and J by 0 bases, and 10 bases separated the two germline ends. The CDR3 consists of 14 residues. In DNA form, the CDR3 reads TGTGCCAGCAGCTCGGACAGTCACTCCTACGAGCAGTACTTC. Protein product: CASSSDSHSYEQYF.

This clone was picked up one time. The chain combines TRBV28 with TRBJ2-5, with D perhaps matching TRBD2 (5 bases). This CDR3 has 12 amino acids. Germline V gene sequence: CDR1 MDHEN, CDR2 SYDVKM. Trimming removed 5 bases from V and 8 bases from J, with 12 bases in between. The CDR3 here is CASSQPPGTQYF. CDR3 bases: TGTGCCAGCAGTCAACCCCCGGGAACCCAGTACTTC.

The V call is TRBV19, the J call TRBJ1-3; 7 nucleotides match TRBD1. Germline V gene lookup returns CDR1 LNHDA and CDR2 SQIVND (reference sequence). The V gene end was trimmed by 7 bases and the J gene end by 2 bases; junction bases not matched to a gene: 8. The CDR3 covers 15 residues. CDR3 sequence reads: CASIQDRSTGNTIYF. The CDR3 bases are TGTGCCAGTATCCAGGACAGGAGTACTGGAAACACCATATATTTT.

The rearrangement joins TRBV6-4 to TRBJ2-5, with 10 bases identical to TRBD2. The CDR3 spans 15 residues. Germline trimming cut 3 bases from V and 1 base from J; bases unmatched to any gene: 2. CDR1 and CDR2 from the germline V gene are MRHNA and SNTAGT. CDR3 in amino acids: CASSEVAGGQETQYF. CDR3 nucleotides: TGTGCCAGCAGTGAGGTAGCGGGGGGCCAAGAGACCCAGTACTTC.

This clone has just one count. V is TRBV7-9 and J is TRBJ1-1, with 9 nucleotides matching TRBD1. The CDR3 sequence is 18 residues long. Per germline, CDR1 SEHNR and CDR2 FQNEAQ (reference sequence). V lost 4 bases and J lost 1; bases outside the gene matches: 13. In DNA, the CDR3 is TGTGCCAGCAGCTCGGACAGGGGCAGGTTGCCCCCGAACACTGAAGCTTTCTTT. As protein: CASSSDRGRLPPNTEAFF.

V and J are TRBV19 and TRBJ2-6; 7 bases are shared with TRBD1. J lost 2 bases, V lost 3 bases, and 7 bases had no gene match. This CDR3 contains 17 residues. The germline gives CDR1 LNHDA, CDR2 SQIVND (reference sequence). The CDR3 DNA follows: TGTGCCAGTAGTATTCGGGTAACAGGGGCTGGGGCCAACGTCCTGACTTTC. This encodes CASSIRVTGAGANVLTF.

The chain has TRBV5-1 and TRBJ2-5; D ambiguous. The CDR3 runs 14 residues. V lost 1 base and J 5 bases, leaving 12 bases between the germline ends. Germline V lookup: CDR1 SGHRS, CDR2 YFSETQ. CDR3 protein: CASSLSSVLETQYF. CDR3 DNA sequence: TGCGCCAGCAGCTTGAGTAGTGTCTTGGAGACCCAGTACTTC.

The chain couples TRBV2 to TRBJ1-5; the D is unclear. V gave up 0 bases and J gave up 8 bases, with 20 bases separating them. This CDR3 contains 17 residues. CDR1 SNHLY and CDR2 FYNNEI come from the germline V gene. CDR3 region: CASSEALLVGRSEPQHF. CDR3 coding DNA: TGTGCCAGCAGTGAAGCGCTTCTGGTCGGCCGCAGCGAGCCCCAGCATTTT.

The J gene is TRBJ1-2, the V gene TRBV29-1; TRBD1 is a possible D gene (6 bases). The CDR3 covers 13 residues. V lost 7 bases to trimming and J lost 3 bases, with 15 bases between them. From germline, CDR1 is SQVTM and CDR2 ANQGSEA. CDR3 in amino acids: CSAITGHYYGYTF. CDR3 in DNA: TGCAGCGCCATTACGGGACATTACTATGGCTACACCTTC.

The chain links TRBV9 to TRBJ2-1; 8 nucleotides align to TRBD1. The CDR3 extends over 13 amino acids. Trimming removed 4 bases from V and 9 bases from J; junction bases left unmatched: 6. Germline V gene sequence: CDR1 SGDLS, CDR2 YYNGEE. The CDR3 loop reads CASSPTDRGEQFF. CDR3 nucleotide sequence: TGTGCCAGCAGCCCAACCGACAGGGGTGAGCAGTTCTTC.

The chain has TRBV5-1 and TRBJ2-2, with TRBD2 matching 9 bases. V lost 0 bases to trimming and J lost 4 bases; unmatched junction nucleotides: 7. The CDR3 is 17 residues long. Germline lookup yields CDR1 SGHRS and CDR2 YFSETQ. CDR3 sequence: CASSLGALAGSTGELFF. CDR3 in DNA: TGCGCCAGCAGCTTGGGCGCGCTAGCGGGGAGCACCGGGGAGCTGTTTTTT.

The gene calls are TRBV27 and TRBJ1-3, with a weak D call TRBD1 (6 bases). The CDR3 contains 16 residues. The V gene lost 5 bases and the J gene lost 1 base, with 15 bases spanning the gap. Germline V gene lookup returns CDR1 MNHEY and CDR2 SMNVEV (reference sequence). The DNA for the CDR3 is TGTGCCAGCAGTCTCACAGGGCTTTGGTCTGGAAACACCATATATTTT. Its translation is CASSLTGLWSGNTIYF.

The chain uses TRBV9 and TRBJ2-2, with a weak D call TRBD2 (6 bases). V lost 3 bases to trimming and J lost 6 bases, with 18 bases between them. In germline, CDR1 is SGDLS, CDR2 YYNGEE. The CDR3 consists of 16 residues. This CDR3 reads CASSAPGLLPAGELFF. The DNA of the CDR3 is TGTGCCAGCAGCGCGCCGGGACTTCTCCCGGCCGGGGAGCTGTTTTTT.

The rearrangement joins TRBV10-1 to TRBJ2-1; D is undetermined. Trimming stripped 2 bases from V and 7 bases from J, with 9 bases between. The CDR3 sequence is 13 residues long. Germline assignment: CDR1 WNHNN and CDR2 SYGVQD (reference sequence). The chain's CDR3 is CASSETLRNEQFF. In DNA form, the CDR3 reads TGCGCCAGCAGTGAGACCTTGAGGAATGAGCAGTTCTTC.